This T cell receptor (beta chain) was found in a study of T cells in Graves' hyperthyroidism and ophthalmopathy. The study's findings and limits: Most thyroid clonotypes that were expanded above 0.001 also turned up in blood. In validation, the model predicted ophthalmopathy. These predictions came a median roughly six months before onset.

Ophthalmopathy cases scored 3 or more on the Clinical Activity Score and 4 or more on NOSPECS grade, with duration below 3 months. Not enrolled were patients with uncontrolled infection, other autoimmune disease, pregnancy or lactation. The sample holds many counts of this clonotype. As yet, its antigen is unknown. Researchers took RNA transcripts and amplified the TCR beta CDR3 regions from them. A first-round RT-PCR of the TCR CDR3 used the HTBI primer set. TCRdb reprocessed the multiplex PCR reads via MiXCR and lists one record per CDR3 protein. This sample carries fewer than 450,000 distinct CDR3 sequences, over 12% of them seen once, and the ten largest clones take approximately 19%. The sequenced sample consisted of blood. This sequence originates from a woman aged 60 to 75 with Graves' ophthalmopathy.

The CDR3 sequence: CASRSRQGPETQYF. DNA for the CDR3: TGTGCCAGCAGATCTCGACAGGGGCCAGAGACCCAGTACTTC. The rearrangement uses TRBV28 and TRBJ2-5, with TRBD1 identical over 8 bases. Trimming removed 6 bases from V and 4 bases from J; junction bases left unmatched: 7. The germline V gene has CDR1 MDHEN and CDR2 SYDVKM. The CDR3 contains 14 residues.